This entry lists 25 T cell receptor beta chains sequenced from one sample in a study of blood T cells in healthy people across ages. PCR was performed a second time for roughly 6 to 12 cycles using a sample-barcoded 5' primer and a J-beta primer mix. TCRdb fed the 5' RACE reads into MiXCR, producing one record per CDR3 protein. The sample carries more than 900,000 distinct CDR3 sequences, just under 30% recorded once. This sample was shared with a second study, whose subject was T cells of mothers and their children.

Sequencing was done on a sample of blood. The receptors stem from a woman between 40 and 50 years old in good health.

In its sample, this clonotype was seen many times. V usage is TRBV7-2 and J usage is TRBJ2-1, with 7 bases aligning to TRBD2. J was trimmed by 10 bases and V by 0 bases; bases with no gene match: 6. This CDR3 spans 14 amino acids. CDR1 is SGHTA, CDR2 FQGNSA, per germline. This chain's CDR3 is CASSLAAGGVEQFF. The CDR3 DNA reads TGTGCCAGCAGCTTAGCGGCTGGGGGGGTCGAGCAGTTCTTC.

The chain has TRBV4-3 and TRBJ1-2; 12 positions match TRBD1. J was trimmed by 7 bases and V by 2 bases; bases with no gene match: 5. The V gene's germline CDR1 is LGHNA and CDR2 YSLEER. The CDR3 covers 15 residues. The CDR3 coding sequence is TGCGCCAGCAGCCAAATGGGACAGGGGGCTAGTGGCTACACCTTC. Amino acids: CASSQMGQGASGYTF.

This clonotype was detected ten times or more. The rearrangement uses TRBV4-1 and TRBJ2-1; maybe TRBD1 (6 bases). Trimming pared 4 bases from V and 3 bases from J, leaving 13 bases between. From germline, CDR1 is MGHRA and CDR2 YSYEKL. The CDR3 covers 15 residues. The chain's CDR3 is CASSLGQYDYNEQFF. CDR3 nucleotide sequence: TGCGCCAGCAGCCTCGGACAGTATGACTACAATGAGCAGTTCTTC.

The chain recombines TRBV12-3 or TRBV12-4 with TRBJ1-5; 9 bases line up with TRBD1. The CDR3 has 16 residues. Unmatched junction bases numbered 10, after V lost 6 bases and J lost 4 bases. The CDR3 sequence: CASSLTAGTGNQPQHF. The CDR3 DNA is TGTGCCAGCAGCCTCACCGCCGGGACAGGGAATCAGCCCCAGCATTTT.

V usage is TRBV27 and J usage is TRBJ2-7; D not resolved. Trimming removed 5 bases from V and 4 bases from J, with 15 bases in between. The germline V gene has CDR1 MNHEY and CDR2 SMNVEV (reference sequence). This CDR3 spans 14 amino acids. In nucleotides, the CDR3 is TGTGCCAGCAGTCCAACAGAGAGGCGGTACGAGCAGTACTTC. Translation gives CASSPTERRYEQYF.

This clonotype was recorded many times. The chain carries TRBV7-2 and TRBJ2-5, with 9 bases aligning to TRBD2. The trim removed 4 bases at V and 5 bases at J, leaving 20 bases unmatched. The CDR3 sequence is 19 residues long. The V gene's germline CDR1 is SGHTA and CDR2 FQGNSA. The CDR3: CASSSLRGVAGDLQETQYF. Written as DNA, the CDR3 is TGTGCCAGCAGCTCCCTTAGGGGGGTAGCGGGGGACCTACAGGAGACCCAGTACTTC.

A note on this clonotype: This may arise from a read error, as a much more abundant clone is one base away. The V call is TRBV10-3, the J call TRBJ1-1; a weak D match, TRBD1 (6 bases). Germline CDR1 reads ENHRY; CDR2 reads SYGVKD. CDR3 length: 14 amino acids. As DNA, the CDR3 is TGTGCCATCAGGGAGTCCAGCCAGGGGACTGAAGCTTTCTTT. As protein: CAIRESSQGTEAFF.

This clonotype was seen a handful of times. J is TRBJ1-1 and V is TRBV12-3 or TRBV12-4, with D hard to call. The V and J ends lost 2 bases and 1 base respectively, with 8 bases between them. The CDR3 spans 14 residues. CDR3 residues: CASSLYGRNTEAFF. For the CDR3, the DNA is TGTGCCAGCAGTTTATATGGTCGGAACACTGAAGCTTTCTTT.

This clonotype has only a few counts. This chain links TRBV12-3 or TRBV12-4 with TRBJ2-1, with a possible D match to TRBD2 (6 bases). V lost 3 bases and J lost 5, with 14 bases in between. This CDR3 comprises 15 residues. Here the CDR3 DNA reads TGTGCCAGCAGTTTTCCGGGAGCGGGCAACAATGAGCAGTTCTTC. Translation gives CASSFPGAGNNEQFF.

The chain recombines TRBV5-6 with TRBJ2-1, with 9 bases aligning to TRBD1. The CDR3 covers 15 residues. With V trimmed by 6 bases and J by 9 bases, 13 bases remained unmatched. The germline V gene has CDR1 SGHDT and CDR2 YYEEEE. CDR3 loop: CASTARHRGLSEQFF. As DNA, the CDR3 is TGTGCCAGCACTGCCAGACACAGGGGGCTGAGTGAGCAGTTCTTC.

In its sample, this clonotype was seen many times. The CDR3 DNA reads TGTGCCAGCAGCTGGGGACAGGGGGCAGCTGGCTACACCTTC. It codes for CASSWGQGAAGYTF. This chain links TRBV5-5 with TRBJ1-2; 12 bases fit TRBD1. The germline CDR1 and CDR2 sequences are SGHKS and YYEKEE (reference sequence). V shed 3 bases, J shed 7 bases, and the junction held 4 bases outside the gene matches. The CDR3 sequence is 14 residues long.

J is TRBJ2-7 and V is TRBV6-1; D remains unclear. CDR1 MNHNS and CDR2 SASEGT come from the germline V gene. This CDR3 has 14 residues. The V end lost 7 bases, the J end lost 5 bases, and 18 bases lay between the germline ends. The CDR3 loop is CASTGRSGRDEQYF. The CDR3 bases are TGTGCCAGCACCGGGCGGTCCGGGCGCGACGAGCAGTACTTC.

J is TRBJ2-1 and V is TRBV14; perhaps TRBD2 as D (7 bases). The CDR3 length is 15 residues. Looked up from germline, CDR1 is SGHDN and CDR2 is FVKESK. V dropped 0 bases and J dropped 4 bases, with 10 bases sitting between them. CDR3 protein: CASSQERGGYNEQFF. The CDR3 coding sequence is TGTGCCAGCAGCCAAGAAAGGGGGGGGTACAATGAGCAGTTCTTC.

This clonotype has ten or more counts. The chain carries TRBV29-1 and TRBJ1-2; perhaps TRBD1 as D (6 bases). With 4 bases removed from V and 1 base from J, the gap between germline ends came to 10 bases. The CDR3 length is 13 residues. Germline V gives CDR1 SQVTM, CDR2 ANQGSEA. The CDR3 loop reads CSVGGQINYGYTF. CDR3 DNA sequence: TGCAGCGTTGGTGGACAGATTAACTATGGCTACACCTTC.

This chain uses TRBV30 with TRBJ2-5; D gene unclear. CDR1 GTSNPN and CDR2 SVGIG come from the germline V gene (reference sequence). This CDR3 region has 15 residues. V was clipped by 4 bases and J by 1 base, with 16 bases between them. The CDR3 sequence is CAWNALGGTQETQYF. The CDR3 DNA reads TGTGCCTGGAACGCCCTAGGTGGCACCCAAGAGACCCAGTACTTC.

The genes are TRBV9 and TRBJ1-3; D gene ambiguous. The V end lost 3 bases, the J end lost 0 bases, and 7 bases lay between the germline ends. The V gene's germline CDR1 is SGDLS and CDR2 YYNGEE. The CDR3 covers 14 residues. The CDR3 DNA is TGTGCCAGCAGCGCCTGGGACTCTGGAAACACCATATATTTT. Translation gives CASSAWDSGNTIYF.

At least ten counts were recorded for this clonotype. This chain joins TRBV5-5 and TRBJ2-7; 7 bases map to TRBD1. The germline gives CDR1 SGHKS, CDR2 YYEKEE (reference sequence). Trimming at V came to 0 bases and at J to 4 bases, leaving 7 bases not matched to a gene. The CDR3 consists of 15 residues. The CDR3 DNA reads TGTGCCAGCAGCTTGGATGGGACAGCTCGATACGAGCAGTACTTC. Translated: CASSLDGTARYEQYF.

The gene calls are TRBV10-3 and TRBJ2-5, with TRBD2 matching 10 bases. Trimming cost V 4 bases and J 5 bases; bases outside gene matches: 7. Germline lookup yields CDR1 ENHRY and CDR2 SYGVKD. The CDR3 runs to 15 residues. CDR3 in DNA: TGTGCCATCAGTGCCCCTAGCGGGGGTGATGAGACCCAGTACTTC. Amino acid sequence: CAISAPSGGDETQYF.

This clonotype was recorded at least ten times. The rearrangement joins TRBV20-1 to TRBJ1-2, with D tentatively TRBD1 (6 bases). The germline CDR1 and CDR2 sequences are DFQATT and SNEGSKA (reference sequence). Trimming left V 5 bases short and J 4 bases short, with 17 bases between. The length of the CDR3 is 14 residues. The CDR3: CSAVSQGIGYGYTF. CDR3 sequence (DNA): TGCAGTGCTGTATCCCAGGGGATAGGCTATGGCTACACCTTC.

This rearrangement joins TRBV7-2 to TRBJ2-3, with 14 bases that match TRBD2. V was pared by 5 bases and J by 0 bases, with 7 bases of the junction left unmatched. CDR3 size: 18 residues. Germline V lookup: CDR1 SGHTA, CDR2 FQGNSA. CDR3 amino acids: CASSRGTSGGHSTDTQYF. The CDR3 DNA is TGTGCCAGCAGCCGAGGGACTAGCGGGGGCCATAGCACAGATACGCAGTATTTT.

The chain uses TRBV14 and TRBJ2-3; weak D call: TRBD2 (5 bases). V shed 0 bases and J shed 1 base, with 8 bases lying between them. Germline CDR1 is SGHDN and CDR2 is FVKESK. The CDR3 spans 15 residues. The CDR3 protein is CASSQDLLGTDTQYF. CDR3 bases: TGTGCCAGCAGCCAAGACCTACTAGGCACAGATACGCAGTATTTT.

In nucleotides, the CDR3 is TGTGCCAGCTCGCACGAGCCTCCGGGACAGGGTAACAATCAGCCCCAGCATTTT. Residues: CASSHEPPGQGNNQPQHF. V and J are TRBV18 and TRBJ1-5; 9 bases fit TRBD1. V trimming: 6 bases; J trimming: 3 bases; junction bases outside the gene matches: 15. The CDR3 sequence is 18 residues long. Germline V gene sequence: CDR1 KGHSH, CDR2 LQKENI.

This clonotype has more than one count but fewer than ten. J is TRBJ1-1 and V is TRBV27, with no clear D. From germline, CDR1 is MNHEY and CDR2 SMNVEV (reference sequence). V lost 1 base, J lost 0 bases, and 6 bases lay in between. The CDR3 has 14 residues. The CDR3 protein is CASSLFGVNTEAFF. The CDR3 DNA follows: TGTGCCAGCAGTTTATTCGGGGTGAACACTGAAGCTTTCTTT.

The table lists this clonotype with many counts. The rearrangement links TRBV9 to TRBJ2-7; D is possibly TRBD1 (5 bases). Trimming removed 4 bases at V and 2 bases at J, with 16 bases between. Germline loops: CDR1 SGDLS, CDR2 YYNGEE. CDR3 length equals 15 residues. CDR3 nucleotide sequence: TGTGCCAGCAGCCCCCAGCCGACAGCGACCTACGAGCAGTACTTC. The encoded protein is CASSPQPTATYEQYF.

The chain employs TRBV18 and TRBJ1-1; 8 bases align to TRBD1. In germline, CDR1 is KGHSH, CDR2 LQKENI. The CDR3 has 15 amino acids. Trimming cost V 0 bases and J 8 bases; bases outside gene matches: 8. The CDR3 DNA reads TGTGCCAGCTCACCACCGCATACCGGACAGGGCGAAGCTTTCTTT. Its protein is CASSPPHTGQGEAFF.